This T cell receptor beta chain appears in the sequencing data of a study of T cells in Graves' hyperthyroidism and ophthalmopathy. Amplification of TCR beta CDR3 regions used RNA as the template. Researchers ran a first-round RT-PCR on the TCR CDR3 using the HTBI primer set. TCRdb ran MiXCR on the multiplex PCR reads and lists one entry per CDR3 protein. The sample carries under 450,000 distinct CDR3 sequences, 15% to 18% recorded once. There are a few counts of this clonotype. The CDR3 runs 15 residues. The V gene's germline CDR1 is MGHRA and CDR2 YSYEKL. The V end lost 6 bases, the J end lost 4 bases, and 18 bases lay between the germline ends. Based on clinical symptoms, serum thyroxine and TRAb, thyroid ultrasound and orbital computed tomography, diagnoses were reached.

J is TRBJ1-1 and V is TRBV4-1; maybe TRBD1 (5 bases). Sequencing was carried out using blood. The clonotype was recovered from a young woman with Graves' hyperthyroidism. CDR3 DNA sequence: TGCGCCAGCAGGGAGGGGTCCAGTAGGAGCACTGAAGCTTTCTTT. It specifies CASREGSSRSTEAFF.